The present T cell receptor beta chain was sequenced within a study of blood T cell repertoires in COVID-19. Study as a whole: There were acute and convalescent COVID-19 samples, and they came from the United States, Italy and Spain. PBMCs, B-cell-depleted T cells, or T cells were the source of the cDNA or gDNA that made up the material.

CDR3 length equals 14 residues. The V gene lost 0 bases and the J gene lost 3 bases, with 8 bases spanning the gap. Germline CDR1 reads MNHEY; CDR2 reads SVGAGI. Notes on this clone: Other DNA variants within this sample encode the same CDR3.

As processed by the authors: Estimation of nucleated cell counts relied on the amplification of reference gene primers. Here immunoSEQ multiplex PCR was the method, and the copy in TCRdb shows in-frame clones only, minus some. V and J calls and clone size are copied from that table; D and trimming were computed from the DNA. The sample has about 110,000 clones, around 64% seen once. The chain uses TRBV6-5 and TRBJ1-2; D gene uncertain. This TCR derives from a human donor with acute or convalescent COVID-19. The donor label of this sample is uncertain. The sequenced sample was peripheral blood. The CDR3, as DNA: TGTGCCAGCAGTTACTCCGCAGGTTACTATGGCTACACCTTC. Translated, it gives CASSYSAGYYGYTF.